This TCR beta chain came from a study of spatial heterogeneity in lung cancer. Time point meaning: sample taken at primary tumor resection. There are many counts of this clonotype. This beta chain is an unintended read in a library built for alpha chains; its size means little. TCRdb processed the 5' RACE reads anew with MiXCR; each CDR3 protein has one entry. This sample has about 6,100 distinct CDR3 sequences, with 12% found just once. V lost 0 bases to trimming and J lost 3 bases, with 14 bases between them. CDR1 and CDR2 (germline): ENHRY, SYGVKD. This CDR3 is 16 amino acids long. This sequence was found in a human donor with early-stage non-small cell lung cancer. The chain has TRBV10-3 and TRBJ1-2; D is possibly TRBD1 (5 bases). Specimen: lung tissue, collected at surgery. Written as DNA, the CDR3 is TGTGCCATCAGTGAGTCCGCAGGGTCGGGGGACTATGGCTACACCTTC. Its protein is CAISESAGSGDYGYTF.